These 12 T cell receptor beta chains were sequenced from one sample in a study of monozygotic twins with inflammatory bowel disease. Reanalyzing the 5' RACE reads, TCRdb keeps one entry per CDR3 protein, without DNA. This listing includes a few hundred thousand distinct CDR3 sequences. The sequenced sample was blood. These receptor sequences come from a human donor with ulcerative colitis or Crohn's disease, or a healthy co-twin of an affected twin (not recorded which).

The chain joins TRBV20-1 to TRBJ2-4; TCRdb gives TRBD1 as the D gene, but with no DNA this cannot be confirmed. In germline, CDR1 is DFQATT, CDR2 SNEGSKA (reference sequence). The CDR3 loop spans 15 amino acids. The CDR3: CSALDRAWGKNIQYF.

The CDR3 sequence: CASSLSARQDNGELFF. The rearrangement uses TRBV27 and TRBJ2-2; the D call from TCRdb, TRBD1, cannot be confirmed without DNA. Germline lookup yields CDR1 MNHEY and CDR2 SMNVEV (reference sequence). The CDR3 extends over 16 amino acids.

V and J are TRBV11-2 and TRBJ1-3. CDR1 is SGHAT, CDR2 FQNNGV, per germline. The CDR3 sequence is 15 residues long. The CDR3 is CASSFSGETGNTIYF.

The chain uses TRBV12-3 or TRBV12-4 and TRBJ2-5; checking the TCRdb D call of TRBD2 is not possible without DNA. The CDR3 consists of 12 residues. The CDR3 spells CASRKPSGTQYF.

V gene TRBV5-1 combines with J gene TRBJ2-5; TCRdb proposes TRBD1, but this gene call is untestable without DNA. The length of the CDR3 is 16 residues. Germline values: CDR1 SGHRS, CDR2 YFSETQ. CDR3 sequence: CASSTGQGAGEETQYF. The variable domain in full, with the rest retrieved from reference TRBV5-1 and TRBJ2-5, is KAGVTQTPRYLIKTRGQQVTLSCSPISGHRSVSWYQQTPGQGLQFLFEYFSETQRNKGNFPGRFSGRQFSNSRSEMNVSTLELGDSALYLCASSTGQGAGEETQYFGPGTRLLVL.

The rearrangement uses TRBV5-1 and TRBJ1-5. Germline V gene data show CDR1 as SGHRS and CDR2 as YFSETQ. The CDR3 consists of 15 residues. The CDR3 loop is CASREGSGTNQPQHF.

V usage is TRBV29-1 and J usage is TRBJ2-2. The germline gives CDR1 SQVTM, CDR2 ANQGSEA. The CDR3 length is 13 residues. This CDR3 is CSVGLGNTGELFF.

The CDR3: CASSEYLTSPYGYTF. The gene calls are TRBV2 and TRBJ1-2. CDR1 and CDR2 (germline): SNHLY, FYNNEI. This CDR3 comprises 15 residues.

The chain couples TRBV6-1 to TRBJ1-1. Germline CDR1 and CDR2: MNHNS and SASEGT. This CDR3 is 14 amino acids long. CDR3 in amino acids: CASRLVEEDTEAFF.

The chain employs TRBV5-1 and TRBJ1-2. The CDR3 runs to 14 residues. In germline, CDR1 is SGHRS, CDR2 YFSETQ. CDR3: CASSLVDTRYGYTF.

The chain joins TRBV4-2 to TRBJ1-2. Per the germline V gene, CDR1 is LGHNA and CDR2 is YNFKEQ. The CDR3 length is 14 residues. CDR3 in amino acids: CASSQVGLNYGYTF.

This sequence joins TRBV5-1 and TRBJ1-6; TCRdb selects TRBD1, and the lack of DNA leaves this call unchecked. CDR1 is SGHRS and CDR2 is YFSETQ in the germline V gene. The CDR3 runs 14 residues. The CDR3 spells CASMTGTNNSPLHF.